Listed below are T cell receptor beta chains from one sample, sequenced in a study of glioma-infiltrating T cells. Each CDR3 protein is one row after TCRdb ran MiXCR on the multiplex PCR reads. This table holds roughly 120,000 distinct CDR3 sequences, roughly 24% found once. The specimen was glioma tissue, nonneoplastic brain tissue, or PBMCs (not recorded which). These receptors all stem from a human donor with low-grade glioma or glioblastoma, undergoing nonglioma brain surgery, or in good health (not recorded which). CDR3s include the opening cysteine and the closing phenylalanine or tryptophan. The D gene is left open where the match is weak. Only part of the rows carry a size: once, few, many, or a class if the clone is expanded.

V	D	size	J	DNA	CDR3
TRBV6-1	TRBD2	many	TRBJ2-1	TGTGCCAGCAGAGGGACTAGCGTAGATGAGCAGTTCTTC	CASRGTSVDEQFF
TRBV28	TRBD2	NA	TRBJ2-7	TGTGCCAGCAGCGGGACGGTGACTAGCGGGAGGGCGATCCCCTACGAGCAGTACTTC	CASSGTVTSGRAIPYEQYF
TRBV19	TRBD1	NA	TRBJ2-1	TGTGCCAGTAAAAGGGGGCAGGGGCGAGACAATGAGCAGTTCTTC	CASKRGQGRDNEQFF
TRBV7-2	NA	many	TRBJ2-7	TGTGCCAGCAGCTTAACAGGGACTTCTTACTACGAGCAGTACTTC	CASSLTGTSYYEQYF
TRBV19	NA	many	TRBJ2-7	TGTGCCAGTAGTATCGGCGGCTCCTACGAGCAGTACTTC	CASSIGGSYEQYF
TRBV11-1	TRBD1	NA	TRBJ1-1	TGTGCCAGCAGCTTAGACACAGGGGGGAGAAGGAACACTGAAGCTTTCTTT	CASSLDTGGRRNTEAFF
TRBV20-1	TRBD2	many	TRBJ2-1	TGCAGTGCTATAGCGGGAGCCTCCTACAATGAGCAGTTCTTC	CSAIAGASYNEQFF
TRBV29-1	NA	NA	TRBJ2-7	TGCAGCGTTGGGCGGCAGGGTTACGAGCAGTACTTC	CSVGRQGYEQYF
TRBV9	TRBD1	NA	TRBJ2-7	TGTGCCAGCAGCGTAGGGACAGGGGGCCCGAGGGAGCAGTACTTC	CASSVGTGGPREQYF
TRBV12-2	NA	many	TRBJ2-3	TGTGCAAGTCGCTTAGTCTCTAGTCCCTTCGAGCGGGAGGCAGATACGCAGTATTTT	CASRLVSSPFEREADTQYF
TRBV12-5	NA	NA	TRBJ2-1	TGTGCTAGTGGTAGCGAGGGCTACAATGAGCAGTTCTTC	CASGSEGYNEQFF
TRBV27	NA	many	TRBJ2-5	TGTGCCAGCAGTTCGCCGGGACCGCGAACAGAGACCCAGTACTTC	CASSSPGPRTETQYF
TRBV5-4	NA	many	TRBJ2-1	TGTGCCAGCAGCTTGGAGACGGCAGCCTACAATGAGCAGTTCTTC	CASSLETAAYNEQFF
TRBV20-1	TRBD2	many	TRBJ2-2	TGCAGTGCTAAGACTAGCGGAGTTTACACCGGGGAGCTGTTTTTT	CSAKTSGVYTGELFF
TRBV20-1	TRBD2	many	TRBJ2-7	TGCAGTGCTAGAGCGGGACTAGCAACCTACGAGCAGTACTTC	CSARAGLATYEQYF
TRBV14	TRBD2	many	TRBJ2-7	TGTGCCAGCAGCCACGGACTAGCCAACGAGCAGTACTTC	CASSHGLANEQYF
TRBV27	NA	many	TRBJ1-1	TGTGCCAGCAGTCTCCTGGGCACTGAAGCTTTCTTT	CASSLLGTEAFF
TRBV4-1	NA	many	TRBJ2-3	TGCGCCAGCAGCCCCCCGTGGATGAAGCGAGACACAGATACGCAGTATTTT	CASSPPWMKRDTDTQYF
TRBV27	NA	many	TRBJ1-4	TGTGCCAGCAGTTTATTGGGGGGGAAGGAAAAACTGTTTTTT	CASSLLGGKEKLFF
TRBV20-1	TRBD1	many	TRBJ2-5	TGCAGTGCTAGAGAAGGGGCCAAGACAGGGGTATACTTC	CSAREGAKTGVYF
TRBV7-2	TRBD2	many	TRBJ2-3	TGTGCCAGCAGCCGCTTATGGGCTAGCGGGAGCACAGATACGCAGTATTTT	CASSRLWASGSTDTQYF
TRBV6-1	TRBD1	NA	TRBJ1-2	TGTGCCAGCAAGGACAGGGCCTATGGCCACACCTTC	CASKDRAYGHTF
TRBV2	TRBD2	NA	TRBJ2-7	TGTGCCAGCAGCGAAGGACTAGCGGGAGTTCGAACCTACGAGCAGTACTTC	CASSEGLAGVRTYEQYF
TRBV6-2/TRBV6-3	NA	many	TRBJ2-6	TGTGCCAGCAGCCCTAGCAGCTCTGGGGCCAACGTCCTGACTTTC	CASSPSSSGANVLTF
TRBV30	NA	NA	TRBJ2-4	TGTGCCTGGAGTGAGGTCCACGGGGGGCTCAAAAACATTCAGTACTTC	CAWSEVHGGLKNIQYF
TRBV5-1	TRBD2	few	TRBJ2-7	TGCGCCAGCAGCCCACGGGCACGGGGGGTGAGCTCCTACGAGCAGTACTTC	CASSPRARGVSSYEQYF
TRBV7-3	TRBD2	few	TRBJ2-3	TGTGCCAGCAGCTTGGGAACGCTAGCGGGGTCAGATACGCAGTATTTT	CASSLGTLAGSDTQYF
TRBV7-9	NA	many	TRBJ2-5	TGTGCCAGCAGCCAGAGGGTCGAGACCCAGTACTTC	CASSQRVETQYF
TRBV10-3	NA	many	TRBJ2-5	TGTGCCATCAGTGGCTCACGATTGGAGACCCAGTACTTC	CAISGSRLETQYF
TRBV28	NA	few	TRBJ1-6	TGTGCCAGCAAAGACAGCAAGATCATTTCTTCACCCCTCCACTTT	CASKDSKIISSPLHF
TRBV6-2/TRBV6-3	NA	many	TRBJ2-1	TGTGCCAGCAGTTATGCGGGGACAGACTACAATGAGCAGTTCTTC	CASSYAGTDYNEQFF
TRBV4-2	NA	many	TRBJ2-1	TGTGCCAGCAGCCAAGACGTAGCGGCATCCTACAATGAGCAGTTCTTC	CASSQDVAASYNEQFF
TRBV19	TRBD1	few	TRBJ2-7	TGTGCCGACAGGGACGACGAGCAGTACTTC	CADRDDEQYF
TRBV27	TRBD1	many	TRBJ1-1	TGTGCCAGCAGTTTAAGACAGGGCTTTAACACTGAAGCTTTCTTT	CASSLRQGFNTEAFF
TRBV18	TRBD1	NA	TRBJ2-7	TGTGCCAGCTCACCACTAAGAACCCGGGACAGCTATACGGGATACGAGCAGTACTTC	CASSPLRTRDSYTGYEQYF
TRBV18	NA	NA	TRBJ1-4	TGTGCCAGCTCACCTATTCGGACAGCTCTAAATGAAAAACTGTTTTTT	CASSPIRTALNEKLFF
TRBV5-6	NA	NA	TRBJ1-5	TGTGCCAGCAGCTTTGGACGGCACAATCAGCCCCAGCATTTT	CASSFGRHNQPQHF
TRBV12-3/TRBV12-4	TRBD2	few	TRBJ2-2	TGTGCCAGCAGTTTTTCCAGCGGGAGTGCCGGGGAGCTGTTTTTT	CASSFSSGSAGELFF
TRBV12-3/TRBV12-4	TRBD1	many	TRBJ2-7	TGTGCCAGCAGTCTGGTTAGGACAGGGTGGCCGGGCGAGCAGTACTTC	CASSLVRTGWPGEQYF
TRBV12-3/TRBV12-4	TRBD1	NA	TRBJ2-7	TGTGCCAGCCAGACAGGGACGGGCTACGAGCAGTACTTC	CASQTGTGYEQYF
TRBV27	NA	many	TRBJ1-1	TGTGCCAGCACTAGACAGGCACCACCTGAAGCTTCCTTT	CASTRQAPPEASF
TRBV6-2/TRBV6-3	NA	many	TRBJ1-1	TGTGCCAGCAGTTACATGAACACTGAAGCTTTCTTT	CASSYMNTEAFF
TRBV7-2	TRBD2	many	TRBJ2-7	TGTGCCAGCAGCTTAGCGTTCGGGAGGGAGCAGTACTTC	CASSLAFGREQYF
TRBV4-1	NA	NA	TRBJ1-3	TGCGCCAGCAGCCCTAGCCCCCTGATCTTCCCTGGAAACACCATATATTTT	CASSPSPLIFPGNTIYF
TRBV12-5	TRBD2	many	TRBJ2-3	TGTGCTAGTGGTCCCGGGACTAGCGGGATGGCAGATACGCAGTATTTT	CASGPGTSGMADTQYF
TRBV28	NA	many	TRBJ1-4	TGTGCCAGCAGTTTAATCCGGGTTAATGAAAAACTGTTTTTT	CASSLIRVNEKLFF
TRBV6-2/TRBV6-3	NA	many	TRBJ2-3	TGTGCCAGCAGTTACGGGGGCGGAAGCACAGATACGCAGTATTTT	CASSYGGGSTDTQYF
TRBV19	NA	once	TRBJ2-1	TGTGCCAGTAGTATAGATCTGTTAGGAAGCTCCTACAATGAGCAGTTCTTC	CASSIDLLGSSYNEQFF
TRBV7-7	TRBD1	few	TRBJ2-5	TGTGCTAGCAGCTCCAGGGGGGAGACCCAGTACTTC	CASSSRGETQYF
TRBV2	TRBD2	many	TRBJ2-7	TGTGCCAGCAGGAGGACGTCCGGGACTAGCGGGGTTGAGCAGTACTTC	CASRRTSGTSGVEQYF
TRBV19	NA	NA	TRBJ1-4	TGTGCCAGTAGTATACCGGGTCGACTCTTCGGGGATGAAAAACTGTCTTTT	CASSIPGRLFGDEKLSF
TRBV20-1	TRBD2	NA	TRBJ2-1	TGCAGTGCTAGAGGCCCCGACGGCGGGACTATTGAGCAGTTCTTC	CSARGPDGGTIEQFF
TRBV20-1	TRBD2	many	TRBJ2-1	TGCAGTGCTAATTCGGCTAGCGGGAACAATGAGCAGTTCTTC	CSANSASGNNEQFF
TRBV7-2	NA	many	TRBJ2-1	TGTGCCAGCAGCTTACAGGGGGGGTATTACAATGAGCAGTTCTTC	CASSLQGGYYNEQFF